This record looks at one T cell receptor beta chain sequence and its context. What antigen it recognizes has not been identified. Base qualities are missing; no much larger clone stands one base away. The entry originates in a study of metastatic and nonmetastatic thyroid tumors (TCRdb year 2020). Turning to the overall study: For patients with malignant and with benign thyroid disease, the researchers compared repertoires between peripheral blood samples and tumor or nodule tissue samples.

None of the patients had been given any treatment before thyroid surgery. The study retrospectively analysed patient clinical samples collected from the early 2010s to the late 2010s using T-cell receptor beta sequencing. Trimming costs V 6 bases and J 7 bases, and their ends lie 15 bases apart. For CDR1 and CDR2, the germline V gene lists MNHNS and SASEGT. From its cysteine to its phenylalanine, the CDR3 spans 13 amino acids. The only DNA kept is the CDR3, 39 bases in frame from the first base. The protocol used for the library was PCR. Instrument used: Illumina HiSeq 4000. The TCR beta-chain CDR3 region of each patient was profiled by high-throughput sequencing. The source study handled its data this way. A classifier to discriminate distant-metastatic papillary thyroid cancer patients was built from CDR3 differences across clinicopathological groups. To measure repertoire diversity the researchers used the Shannon index, while the Morisita-Horn index served to gauge how similar the tumor and blood repertoires were. The public reads were reanalyzed by TCRdb: fastp trimming at Q25, MiXCR alignment, in-frame beta chains only. In this record, the V and J calls reflect TCRdb's handling and not the investigators' own analysis. A total of about 30,000 clones appear in this sample, roughly 35% of them only once. The ten largest clones add up to roughly 22% of the sample.

What the study reported, not specific to this receptor: In both blood and tumor samples, TCR beta diversity was reported to be significantly higher in malignant tumors than in benign nodules.

The chain links TRBV6-1 with TRBJ1-2; the D segment could be TRBD1, given 6 matching bases. The sample taken for sequencing was tumor tissue. This TCR was sampled from a female donor with papillary thyroid cancer or a benign thyroid nodule (not recorded which). Some clones in this sample may be carry-over from other donors' samples. The nucleotide sequence reads as follows: TGTGCCAGCAGCGAGGGGGGGGTAGGTGGCTACACCTTC. This codes for CASSEGGVGGYTF.